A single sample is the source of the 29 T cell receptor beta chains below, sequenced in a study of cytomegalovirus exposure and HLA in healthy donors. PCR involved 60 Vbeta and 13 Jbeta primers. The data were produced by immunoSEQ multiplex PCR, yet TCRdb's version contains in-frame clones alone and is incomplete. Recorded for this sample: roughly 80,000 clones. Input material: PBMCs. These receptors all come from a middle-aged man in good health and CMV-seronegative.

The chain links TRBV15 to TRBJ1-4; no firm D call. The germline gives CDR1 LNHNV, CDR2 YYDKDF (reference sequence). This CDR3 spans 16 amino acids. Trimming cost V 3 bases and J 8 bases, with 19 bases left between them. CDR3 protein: CATSSLLLGQPEKLFF. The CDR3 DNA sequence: TGTGCCACCAGCAGTCTTCTATTGGGCCAACCAGAAAAACTGTTTTTT.

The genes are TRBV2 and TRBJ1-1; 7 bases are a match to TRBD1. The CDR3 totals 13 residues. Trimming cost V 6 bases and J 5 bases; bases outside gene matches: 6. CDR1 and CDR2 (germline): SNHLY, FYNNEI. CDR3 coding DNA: TGTGCCAGCAGAGACAGGGAGAGGACTGAAGCTTTCTTT. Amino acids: CASRDRERTEAFF. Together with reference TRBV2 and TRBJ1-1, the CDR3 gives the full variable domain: EPEVTQTPSHQVTQMGQEVILRCVPISNHLYFYWYRQILGQKVEFLVSFYNNEISEKSEIFDDQFSVERPDGSNFTLKIRSTKLEDSAMYFCASRDRERTEAFFGQGTRLTVV.

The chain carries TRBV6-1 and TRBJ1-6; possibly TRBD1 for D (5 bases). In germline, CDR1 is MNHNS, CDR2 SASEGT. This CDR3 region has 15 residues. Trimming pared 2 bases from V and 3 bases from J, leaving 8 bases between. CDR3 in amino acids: CASSEQGSYNSPLHF. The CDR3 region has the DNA TGTGCCAGCAGTGAACAGGGAAGCTATAATTCACCCCTCCACTTT.

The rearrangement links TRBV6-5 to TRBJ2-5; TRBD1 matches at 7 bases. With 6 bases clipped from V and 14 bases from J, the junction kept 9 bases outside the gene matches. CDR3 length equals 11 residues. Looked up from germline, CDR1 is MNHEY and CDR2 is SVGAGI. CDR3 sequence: CASSLGTAVYF. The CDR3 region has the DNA TGTGCCAGCAGCCTCGGGACAGCAGTTTACTTC.

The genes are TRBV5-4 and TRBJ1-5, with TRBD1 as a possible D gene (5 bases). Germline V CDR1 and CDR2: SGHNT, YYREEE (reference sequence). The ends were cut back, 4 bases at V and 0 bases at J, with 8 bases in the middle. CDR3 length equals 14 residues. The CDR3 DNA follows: TGTGCCAGCAGCATCGACAGTAGCAATCAGCCCCAGCATTTT. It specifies CASSIDSSNQPQHF. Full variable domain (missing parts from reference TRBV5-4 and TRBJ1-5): ETGVTQSPTHLIKTRGQQVTLRCSSQSGHNTVSWYQQALGQGPQFIFQYYREEENGRGNFPPRFSGLQFPNYSSELNVNALELDDSALYLCASSIDSSNQPQHFGDGTRLSIL.

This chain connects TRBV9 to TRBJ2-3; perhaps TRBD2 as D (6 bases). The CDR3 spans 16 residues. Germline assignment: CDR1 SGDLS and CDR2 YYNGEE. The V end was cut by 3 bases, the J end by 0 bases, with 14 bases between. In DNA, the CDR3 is TGTGCCAGCAGCGGGGGGACTTTAGCTAGCACAGATACGCAGTATTTT. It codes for CASSGGTLASTDTQYF.

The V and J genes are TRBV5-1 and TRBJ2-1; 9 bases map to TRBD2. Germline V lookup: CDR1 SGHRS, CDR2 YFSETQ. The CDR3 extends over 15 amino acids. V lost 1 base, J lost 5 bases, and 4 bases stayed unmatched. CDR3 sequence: CASSLSGGWDNEQFF. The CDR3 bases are TGCGCCAGCAGCTTGAGCGGGGGGTGGGACAATGAGCAGTTCTTC.

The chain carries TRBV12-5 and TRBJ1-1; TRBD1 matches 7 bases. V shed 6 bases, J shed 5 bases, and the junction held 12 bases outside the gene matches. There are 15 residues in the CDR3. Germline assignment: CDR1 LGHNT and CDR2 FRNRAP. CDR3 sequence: CASGLGQPWRTEAFF. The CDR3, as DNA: TGTGCTAGTGGCCTGGGACAGCCCTGGCGGACTGAAGCTTTCTTT.

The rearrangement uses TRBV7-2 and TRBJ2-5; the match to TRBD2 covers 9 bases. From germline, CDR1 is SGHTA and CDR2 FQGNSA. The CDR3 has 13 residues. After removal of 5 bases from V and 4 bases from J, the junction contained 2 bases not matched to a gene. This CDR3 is CASSAGLAETQYF. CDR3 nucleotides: TGTGCCAGCAGCGCGGGACTAGCAGAGACCCAGTACTTC.

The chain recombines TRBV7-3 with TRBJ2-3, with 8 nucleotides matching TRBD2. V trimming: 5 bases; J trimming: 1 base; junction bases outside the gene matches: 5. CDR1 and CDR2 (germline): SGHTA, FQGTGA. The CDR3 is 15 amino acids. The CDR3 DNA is TGTGCCAGCAGCCCCCCCGGGGGGGGCACAGATACGCAGTATTTT. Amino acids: CASSPPGGGTDTQYF.

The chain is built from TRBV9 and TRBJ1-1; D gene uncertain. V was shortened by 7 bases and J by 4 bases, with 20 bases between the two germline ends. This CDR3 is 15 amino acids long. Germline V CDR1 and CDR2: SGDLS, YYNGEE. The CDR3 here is CASSRGGLVFTEAFF. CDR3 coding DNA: TGTGCCAGCTCCCGTGGTGGGCTGGTGTTCACTGAAGCTTTCTTT.

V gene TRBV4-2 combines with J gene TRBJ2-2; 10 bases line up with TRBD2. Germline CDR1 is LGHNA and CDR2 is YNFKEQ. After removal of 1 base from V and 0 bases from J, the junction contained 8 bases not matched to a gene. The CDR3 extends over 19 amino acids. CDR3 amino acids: CASSQVHLAGASNTGELFF. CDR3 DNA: TGTGCCAGCAGCCAAGTCCACCTAGCGGGGGCTTCGAACACCGGGGAGCTGTTTTTT.

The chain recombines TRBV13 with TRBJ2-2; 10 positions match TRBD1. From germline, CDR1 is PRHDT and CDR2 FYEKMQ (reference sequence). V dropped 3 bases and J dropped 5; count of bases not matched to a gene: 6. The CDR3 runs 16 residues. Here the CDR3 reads CASSFRGQGWTGELFF. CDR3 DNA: TGTGCCAGCAGCTTTCGGGGACAGGGGTGGACCGGGGAGCTGTTTTTT.

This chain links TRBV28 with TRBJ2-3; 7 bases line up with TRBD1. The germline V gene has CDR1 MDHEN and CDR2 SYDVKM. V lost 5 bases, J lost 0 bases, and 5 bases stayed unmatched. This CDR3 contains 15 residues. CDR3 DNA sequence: TGTGCCAGCAGTCTACAGGACAGGAGCACAGATACGCAGTATTTT. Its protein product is CASSLQDRSTDTQYF.

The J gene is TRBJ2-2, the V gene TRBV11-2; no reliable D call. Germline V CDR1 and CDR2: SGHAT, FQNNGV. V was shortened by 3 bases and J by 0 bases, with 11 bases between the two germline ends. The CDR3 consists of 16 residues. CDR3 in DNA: TGTGCCAGCAGCTTTACCCACAACGCGAACACCGGGGAGCTGTTTTTT. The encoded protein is CASSFTHNANTGELFF. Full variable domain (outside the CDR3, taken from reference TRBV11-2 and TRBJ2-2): EAGVAQSPRYKIIEKRQSVAFWCNPISGHATLYWYQQILGQGPKLLIQFQNNGVVDDSQLPKDRFSAERLKGVDSTLKIQPAKLEDSAVYLCASSFTHNANTGELFFGEGSRLTVL.

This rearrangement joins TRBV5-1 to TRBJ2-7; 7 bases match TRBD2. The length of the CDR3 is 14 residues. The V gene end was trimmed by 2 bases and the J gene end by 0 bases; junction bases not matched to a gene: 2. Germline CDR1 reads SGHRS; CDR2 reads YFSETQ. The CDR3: CASSFGGVSYEQYF. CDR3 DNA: TGCGCCAGCAGCTTTGGGGGGGTCTCCTACGAGCAGTACTTC.

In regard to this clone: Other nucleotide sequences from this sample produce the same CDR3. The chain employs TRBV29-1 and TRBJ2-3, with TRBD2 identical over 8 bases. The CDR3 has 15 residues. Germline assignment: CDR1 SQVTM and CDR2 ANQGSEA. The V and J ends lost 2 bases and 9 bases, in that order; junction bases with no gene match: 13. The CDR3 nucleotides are TGCAGCGTTGAAAGGGGACTAGGCTATGGGGGAACGCAGTATTTT. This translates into CSVERGLGYGGTQYF.

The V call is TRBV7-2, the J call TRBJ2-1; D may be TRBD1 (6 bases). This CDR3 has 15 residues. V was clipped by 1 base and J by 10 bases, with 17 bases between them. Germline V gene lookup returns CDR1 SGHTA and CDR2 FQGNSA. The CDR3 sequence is CASSLGQAATTEQFF. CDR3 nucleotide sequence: TGTGCCAGCAGCTTAGGACAGGCAGCAACCACAGAGCAGTTCTTC. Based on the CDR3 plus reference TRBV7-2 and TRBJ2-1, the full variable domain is GAGVSQSPSNKVTEKGKDVELRCDPISGHTALYWYRQSLGQGLEFLIYFQGNSAPDKSGLPSDRFSAERTGGSVSTLTIQRTQQEDSAVYLCASSLGQAATTEQFFGPGTRLTVL.

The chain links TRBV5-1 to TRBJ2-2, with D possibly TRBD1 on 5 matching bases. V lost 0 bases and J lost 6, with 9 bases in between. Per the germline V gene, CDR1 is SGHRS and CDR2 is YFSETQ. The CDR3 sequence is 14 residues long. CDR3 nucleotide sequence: TGCGCCAGCAGCTTGGTGCCCAGGGCCGGGGAGCTGTTTTTT. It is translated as CASSLVPRAGELFF. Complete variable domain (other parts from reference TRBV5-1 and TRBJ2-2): KAGVTQTPRYLIKTRGQQVTLSCSPISGHRSVSWYQQTPGQGLQFLFEYFSETQRNKGNFPGRFSGRQFSNSRSEMNVSTLELGDSALYLCASSLVPRAGELFFGEGSRLTVL.

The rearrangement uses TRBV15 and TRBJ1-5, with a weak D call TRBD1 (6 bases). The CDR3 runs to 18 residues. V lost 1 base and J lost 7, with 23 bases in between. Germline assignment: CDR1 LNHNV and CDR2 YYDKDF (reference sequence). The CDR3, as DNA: TGTGCCACCAGCAGAGGTAACACAGGGATCGGTACGGGACAGCCCCAGCATTTT. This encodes CATSRGNTGIGTGQPQHF. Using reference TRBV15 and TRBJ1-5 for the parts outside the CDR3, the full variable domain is DAMVIQNPRYQVTQFGKPVTLSCSQTLNHNVMYWYQQKSSQAPKLLFHYYDKDFNNEADTPDNFQSRRPNTSFCFLDIRSPGLGDTAMYLCATSRGNTGIGTGQPQHFGDGTRLSIL.

The CDR3 DNA follows: TGTGCCAGCAGTTTGAGACTAGTGCGGGAGACCCAGTACTTC. It translates to CASSLRLVRETQYF. The J gene is TRBJ2-5, the V gene TRBV28, with D tentatively TRBD2 (6 bases). The CDR3 is 14 residues long. Germline V CDR1 and CDR2: MDHEN, SYDVKM. Trimming took 3 bases from V and 5 from J, leaving 13 bases between them.

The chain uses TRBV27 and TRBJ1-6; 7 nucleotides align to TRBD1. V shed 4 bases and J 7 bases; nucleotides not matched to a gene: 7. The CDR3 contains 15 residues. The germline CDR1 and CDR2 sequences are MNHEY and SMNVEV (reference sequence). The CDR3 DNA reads TGTGCCAGCAGTTCCGGACAGGTTCTCAATTCACCCCTCCACTTT. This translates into CASSSGQVLNSPLHF.

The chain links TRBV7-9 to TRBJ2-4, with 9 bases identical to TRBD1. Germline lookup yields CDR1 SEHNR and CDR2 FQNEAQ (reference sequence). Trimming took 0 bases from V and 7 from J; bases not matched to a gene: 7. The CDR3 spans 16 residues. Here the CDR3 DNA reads TGTGCCAGCAGCTTAGCGGGACAGGGAGGACGGAACATTCAGTACTTC. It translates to CASSLAGQGGRNIQYF.

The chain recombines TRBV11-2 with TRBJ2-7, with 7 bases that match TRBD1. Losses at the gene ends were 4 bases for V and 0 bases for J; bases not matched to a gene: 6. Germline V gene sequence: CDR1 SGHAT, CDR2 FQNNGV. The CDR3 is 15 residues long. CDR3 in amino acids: CASSSNRDSSYEQYF. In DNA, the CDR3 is TGTGCCAGCAGCTCGAACCGGGACAGCTCCTACGAGCAGTACTTC.

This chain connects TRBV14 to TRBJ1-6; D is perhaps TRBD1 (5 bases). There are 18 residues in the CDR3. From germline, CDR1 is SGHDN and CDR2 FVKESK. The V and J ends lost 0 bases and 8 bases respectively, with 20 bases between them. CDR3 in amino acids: CASSQDLPGDNPDSPLHF. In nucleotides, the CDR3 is TGTGCCAGCAGCCAAGATCTACCGGGGGATAATCCGGATTCACCCCTCCACTTT. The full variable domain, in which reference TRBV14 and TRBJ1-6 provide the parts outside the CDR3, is EAGVTQFPSHSVIEKGQTVTLRCDPISGHDNLYWYRRVMGKEIKFLLHFVKESKQDESGMPNNRFLAERTGGTYSTLKVQPAELEDSGVYFCASSQDLPGDNPDSPLHFGNGTRLTVT.

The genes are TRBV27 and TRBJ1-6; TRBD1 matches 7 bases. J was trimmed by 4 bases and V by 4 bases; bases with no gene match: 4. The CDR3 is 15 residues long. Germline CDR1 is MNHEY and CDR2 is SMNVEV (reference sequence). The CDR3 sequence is CASSSRGQYNSPLHF. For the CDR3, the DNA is TGTGCCAGCAGTTCACGGGGACAGTATAATTCACCCCTCCACTTT.

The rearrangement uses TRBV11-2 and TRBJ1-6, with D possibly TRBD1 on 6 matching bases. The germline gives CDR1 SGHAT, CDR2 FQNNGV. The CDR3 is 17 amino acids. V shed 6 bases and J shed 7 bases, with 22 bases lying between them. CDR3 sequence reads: CASRSLTGPRGNSPLHF. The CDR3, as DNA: TGTGCCAGCAGATCCCTGACAGGCCCTCGGGGCAATTCACCCCTCCACTTT.

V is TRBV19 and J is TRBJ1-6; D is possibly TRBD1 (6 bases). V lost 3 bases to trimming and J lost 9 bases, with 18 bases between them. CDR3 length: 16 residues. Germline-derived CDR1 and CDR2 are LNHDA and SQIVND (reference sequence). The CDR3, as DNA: TGTGCCAGTAGTATGGGGGACATGAACGTGGGTTCACCCCTCCACTTT. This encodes CASSMGDMNVGSPLHF.

Written as DNA, the CDR3 is TGTGCCTGGAGTAACACAGGGTACCGGGAGCTGTTTTTT. This gives the protein CAWSNTGYRELFF. The V and J genes are TRBV30 and TRBJ2-2; D is perhaps TRBD1 (6 bases). The length of the CDR3 is 13 residues. V lost 2 bases to trimming and J lost 9 bases, with 13 bases between them. Germline lookup yields CDR1 GTSNPN and CDR2 SVGIG (reference sequence).